The 2 T cell receptor beta chains below were found in one sample sequenced in a study of molecular identifiers for immune sequencing clone quantification listed by TCRdb under 2018. Library generation was performed with PCR. These reads were obtained on a NextSeq 500. The raw public data were reprocessed by TCRdb itself: fastp quality trimming at Q25, MiXCR clonotype calling, in-frame beta chains only. Rows with a matching CDR3 protein are joined into one entry that keeps the most common DNA and genes. The table for this sample lists under 800,000 distinct CDR3 sequences; roughly 23% of them were counted only once. The ten largest clonotypes hold about 0.78% of the sample. The sample taken for sequencing was naive CD8+ T cells from blood, with Jurkat cell RNA spiked in. What the cell subset or site label conveys for this sample: FACS-sorted CD8+CD4-CCR7+CD45RA+ naive T cells. The receptors here all came from a human donor in good health. Some libraries in this study had Jurkat cell RNA spiked in.

This clonotype appeared many times. The gene calls are TRBV30 and TRBJ2-1; D is uncertain. In germline, CDR1 is GTSNPN, CDR2 SVGIG (reference sequence). V gave up 0 bases and J gave up 8 bases, with 5 bases separating them. The CDR3 has 11 residues. In DNA form, the CDR3 reads TGTGCCTGGAGTGTACGGGATGAGCAGTTCTTC. Translation: CAWSVRDEQFF. The full variable domain, rest sourced from reference TRBV30 and TRBJ2-1, is SQTIHQWPATLVQPVGSPLSLECTVEGTSNPNLYWYRQAAGRGLQLLFYSVGIGQISSEVPQNLSASRPQDRQFILSSKKLLLSDSGFYLCAWSVRDEQFFGPGTRLTVL.

This clonotype was seen at least ten times. The chain joins TRBV20-1 to TRBJ1-1, with 8 bases aligning to TRBD1. This CDR3 comprises 17 residues. The trim removed 0 bases at V and 0 bases at J, leaving 9 bases unmatched. Per the germline V gene, CDR1 is DFQATT and CDR2 is SNEGSKA (reference sequence). The CDR3 region is CSARDRDRLVLNTEAFF. CDR3 nucleotides: TGCAGTGCTAGAGATAGGGACAGGCTTGTCTTGAACACTGAAGCTTTCTTT.